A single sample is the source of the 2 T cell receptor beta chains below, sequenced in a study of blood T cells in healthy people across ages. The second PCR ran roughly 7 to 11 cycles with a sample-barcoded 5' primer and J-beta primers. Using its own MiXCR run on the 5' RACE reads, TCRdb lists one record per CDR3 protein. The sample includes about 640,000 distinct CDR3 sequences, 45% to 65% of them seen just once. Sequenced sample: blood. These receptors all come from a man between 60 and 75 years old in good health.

The CDR3 DNA follows: TGTGCCAGCAGCAGGTATCTGCGGGGGGACTCCTACAATGAGCAGTTCTTC. It encodes CASSRYLRGDSYNEQFF. The gene calls are TRBV14 and TRBJ2-1; 8 positions match TRBD2. CDR1 is SGHDN and CDR2 is FVKESK in the germline V gene. The CDR3 covers 17 residues. Trimming at V came to 5 bases and at J to 0 bases, leaving 9 bases not matched to a gene.

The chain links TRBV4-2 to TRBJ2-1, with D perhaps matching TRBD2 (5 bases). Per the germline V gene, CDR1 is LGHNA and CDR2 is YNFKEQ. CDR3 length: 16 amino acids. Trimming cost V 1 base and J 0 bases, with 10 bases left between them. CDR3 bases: TGTGCCAGCAGCCAAGGGATAGGGAGCTCCTACAATGAGCAGTTCTTC. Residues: CASSQGIGSSYNEQFF.